This T cell receptor (beta chain) came from a study of regulatory T cells in long-lasting Graves disease. As to time point: persistent/refractory GD, antithyroid drugs over 5 years with positive TRAb. Isolated PBMC RNA provided the starting material for the TCR library. The CDR3 spans 13 residues. Germline V lookup: CDR1 GTSNPN, CDR2 SVGIG (reference sequence). Trimming removed 5 bases from V and 4 bases from J, with 14 bases in between. Sequencing libraries for TCR beta were prepared with iRepertoire HTBI primers and Arm-PCR of CDR3 regions. TCRdb ran MiXCR on the multiplex PCR reads and lists one entry per CDR3 protein. The sample shows roughly 500,000 distinct CDR3 sequences, about a fifth of them seen only once.

The source of this sequence is a female donor with Graves disease. The chain joins TRBV30 to TRBJ1-1, with D perhaps matching TRBD1 (5 bases). Sample: peripheral blood mononuclear cells (PBMCs), taken when the disease was refractory, from a patient treated with antithyroid drugs. The CDR3 DNA reads as TGTGCCTGGGGGACTAGGGAGGGCACTGAAGCTTTCTTT. Protein: CAWGTREGTEAFF.